What follows are 26 T cell receptor beta chains derived from one specimen sequenced in a study of blood T cell repertoires in COVID-19. Sequencing was performed with immunoSEQ multiplex PCR; in TCRdb, only in-frame clones are kept and a portion is missing. The profile shows roughly 330,000 clones, about 89% of them singletons. Source material: PBMCs or T cells enriched from blood (not recorded which). The receptors originated from a woman in her 30s who had recovered from COVID-19.

The rearrangement uses TRBV5-1 and TRBJ2-2, with 8 bases that match TRBD2. This CDR3 has 14 amino acids. After removal of 4 bases from V and 4 bases from J, the junction contained 3 bases not matched to a gene. In germline, CDR1 is SGHRS, CDR2 YFSETQ. This chain's CDR3 is CASSRAGATGELFF. CDR3 nucleotides: TGCGCCAGCAGCCGAGCGGGGGCCACCGGGGAGCTGTTTTTT.

V gene TRBV5-6 combines with J gene TRBJ2-7, with D perhaps TRBD1 (6 bases). The germline gives CDR1 SGHDT, CDR2 YYEEEE. The germline V and J ends were trimmed by 4 bases and 1 base, with 24 bases remaining between them. This CDR3 has 18 amino acids. The CDR3 here is CASSRKLRDKAFSYEQYF. The CDR3 DNA reads as TGTGCCAGCAGCCGAAAGTTACGGGACAAAGCTTTTTCCTACGAGCAGTACTTC. The variable domain in full, with the rest retrieved from reference TRBV5-6 and TRBJ2-7, is DAGVTQSPTHLIKTRGQQVTLRCSPKSGHDTVSWYQQALGQGPQFIFQYYEEEERQRGNFPDRFSGHQFPNYSSELNVNALLLGDSALYLCASSRKLRDKAFSYEQYFGPGTRLTVT.

The chain carries TRBV27 and TRBJ1-1, with TRBD1 matching 9 bases. This CDR3 region has 14 residues. CDR1 MNHEY and CDR2 SMNVEV come from the germline V gene (reference sequence). The V and J ends lost 4 bases and 11 bases, in that order; junction bases with no gene match: 11. The CDR3, as DNA: TGTGCCAGCAGTTATGACAGGGGGGCCCCGGGGGCTTTCTTT. Protein sequence: CASSYDRGAPGAFF.

V and J are TRBV5-1 and TRBJ1-5; TRBD1 is a possible D gene (6 bases). The ends were cut back, 4 bases at V and 7 bases at J, with 18 bases in the middle. The CDR3 has 15 amino acids. Germline CDR1 and CDR2: SGHRS and YFSETQ. The CDR3 is CASSLGTSDGQPQHF. The CDR3 nucleotides are TGCGCCAGCAGCCTCGGGACAAGCGATGGACAGCCCCAGCATTTT.

This chain links TRBV19 with TRBJ1-1; TRBD1 might be the D (6 bases). The CDR3 runs 16 residues. Trimming took 7 bases from V and 1 from J, leaving 19 bases between them. Germline CDR1 is LNHDA and CDR2 is SQIVND (reference sequence). CDR3 region: CASNPFPPTGNTEAFF. CDR3 sequence (DNA): TGTGCCAGTAACCCATTCCCGCCGACAGGGAACACTGAAGCTTTCTTT.

This clone was found a few times. Other DNA sequences in the sample encode the same CDR3. DNA for the CDR3: TGTGCCAGTAGTATGACAGGGAACACTGAAGCTTTCTTT. Translating it yields CASSMTGNTEAFF. The gene calls are TRBV19 and TRBJ1-1; the D gene is possibly TRBD1 (6 bases). Trimming cost V 3 bases and J 1 base, with 6 bases left between them. Germline loops: CDR1 LNHDA, CDR2 SQIVND (reference sequence). The CDR3 extends over 13 amino acids.

V gene TRBV19 combines with J gene TRBJ2-3, with D perhaps matching TRBD2 (5 bases). This CDR3 comprises 13 residues. V was trimmed by 8 bases and J by 3 bases, leaving 12 bases between them. The germline gives CDR1 LNHDA, CDR2 SQIVND (reference sequence). The CDR3 protein is CASSWERTDTQYF. CDR3 nucleotides: TGTGCCAGTTCGTGGGAGAGGACAGATACGCAGTATTTT.

V is TRBV12-5 and J is TRBJ1-5; D not certain. The CDR3 spans 15 residues. Germline V gene sequence: CDR1 LGHNT, CDR2 FRNRAP. Trimming cost V 5 bases and J 4 bases, with 15 bases left between them. The CDR3 DNA sequence: TGTGCTAGTGGTCCCGGAACAGAGCCGAATCAGCCCCAGCATTTT. Its translation: CASGPGTEPNQPQHF.

The rearrangement joins TRBV5-1 to TRBJ1-4, with D possibly TRBD1 on 5 matching bases. Germline V lookup: CDR1 SGHRS, CDR2 YFSETQ. The CDR3 length is 15 residues. The V end was cut by 1 base, the J end by 3 bases, with 10 bases between. The CDR3 is CASSLIGDSNEKLFF. The CDR3 DNA is TGCGCCAGCAGCTTGATAGGGGACTCTAATGAAAAACTGTTTTTT.

The V and J genes are TRBV4-3 and TRBJ1-4; TRBD1 matches at 8 bases. Germline V CDR1 and CDR2: LGHNA, YSLEER. Trimming at V came to 5 bases and at J to 8 bases, leaving 7 bases not matched to a gene. The CDR3 is 14 residues long. In nucleotides, the CDR3 is TGCGCCAGCAGCGTAAGGGGGACAGGAGAAAAACTGTTTTTT. Protein: CASSVRGTGEKLFF.

The chain couples TRBV7-9 to TRBJ2-3; no reliable D call. CDR1 SEHNR and CDR2 FQNEAQ come from the germline V gene (reference sequence). The CDR3 runs 13 residues. Deletions cut 4 bases from V and 2 bases from J, with 7 bases between. Here the CDR3 reads CASSWAYTDTQYF. The CDR3 DNA follows: TGTGCCAGCAGCTGGGCCTACACAGATACGCAGTATTTT.

This clone was seen only once. The rearrangement joins TRBV7-2 to TRBJ2-1; a weak D match, TRBD2 (5 bases). The V end was cut by 1 base, the J end by 4 bases, with 11 bases between. The CDR3 has 15 amino acids. Germline values: CDR1 SGHTA, CDR2 FQGNSA. The CDR3 DNA reads as TGTGCCAGCAGCTTAGGGCTAGCTAGATACAATGAGCAGTTCTTC. Translated: CASSLGLARYNEQFF.

The chain links TRBV7-2 to TRBJ1-5; D gene ambiguous. This CDR3 is 13 amino acids long. Looked up from germline, CDR1 is SGHTA and CDR2 is FQGNSA. Trimming stripped 2 bases from V and 7 bases from J, with 9 bases between. The CDR3 DNA is TGTGCCAGCAGCTTACGGGAAATACAGCCCCAGCATTTT. As protein: CASSLREIQPQHF.

The table lists this clone with a count of one. The chain combines TRBV9 with TRBJ1-2, with D possibly matching TRBD1 (5 bases). Germline CDR1 and CDR2: SGDLS and YYNGEE. V was cut by 4 bases and J by 2 bases, with 18 bases left in between. CDR3 length equals 16 residues. The CDR3 is CASSSRGLVGNYGYTF. The CDR3 DNA reads TGTGCCAGCAGCTCGCGGGGCCTCGTTGGGAACTATGGCTACACCTTC.

Only a few counts were recorded for this clone. The chain is built from TRBV6-5 and TRBJ1-2, with D possibly TRBD1 on 5 matching bases. CDR1 is MNHEY, CDR2 SVGAGI, per germline. This CDR3 has 12 amino acids. Trimming took off 7 bases at V and 8 bases at J, with 14 bases between the two ends. The CDR3 loop reads CASMNTGRGYTF. CDR3 coding DNA: TGTGCCAGCATGAACACAGGTCGCGGCTACACCTTC.

This clone showed up just a few times. The chain combines TRBV11-2 with TRBJ1-2, with a possible D match to TRBD1 (5 bases). The ends were cut back, 0 bases at V and 7 bases at J, with 15 bases in the middle. This CDR3 contains 15 residues. CDR1 and CDR2 from the germline V gene are SGHAT and FQNNGV. The CDR3 DNA reads as TGTGCCAGCAGCTTAGATGCCCTGGAGGGGCCTGGCTACACCTTC. Its protein is CASSLDALEGPGYTF.

This clone has just a few counts. The gene calls are TRBV7-9 and TRBJ1-2; 10 positions match TRBD1. Per germline, CDR1 SEHNR and CDR2 FQNEAQ (reference sequence). The ends lost 4 bases at V and 2 bases at J; junction bases unmatched: 7. The CDR3 contains 16 residues. CDR3 in DNA: TGTGCCAGCAGCTCTACCCCGGGACAGGGGAACTATGGCTACACCTTC. Translation: CASSSTPGQGNYGYTF.

The V and J genes are TRBV19 and TRBJ1-5; D is undetermined. Between the trimmed V and J ends, which lost 5 bases and 0 bases, there was a span of 11 bases. CDR1 is LNHDA, CDR2 SQIVND, per germline (reference sequence). The CDR3 has 15 residues. DNA for the CDR3: TGTGCCAGTAGTCCTGGAGGGTATAGCAATCAGCCCCAGCATTTT. It yields the protein CASSPGGYSNQPQHF.

This clone has just one count. V gene TRBV2 combines with J gene TRBJ2-3, with 14 bases fitting TRBD2. Germline CDR1 and CDR2: SNHLY and FYNNEI. With 6 bases clipped from V and 6 bases from J, the junction kept 11 bases outside the gene matches. CDR3 length: 17 amino acids. CDR3 in amino acids: CASRGPGLAGVRDTQYF. The CDR3 region has the DNA TGTGCCAGCAGAGGCCCGGGACTAGCGGGGGTGAGGGATACGCAGTATTTT.

The J gene is TRBJ2-7, the V gene TRBV6-5, with a weak D call TRBD1 (6 bases). V lost 4 bases, J lost 0 bases, and 10 bases lay in between. CDR3 length: 14 residues. In germline, CDR1 is MNHEY, CDR2 SVGAGI. CDR3 in amino acids: CASSFSTGSYEQYF. The CDR3 bases are TGTGCCAGCAGTTTCTCGACAGGCTCCTACGAGCAGTACTTC.

The CDR3 loop reads CASSLGGHVTTREAFF. DNA for the CDR3: TGTGCCAGCAGCCTAGGGGGACACGTAACCACACGGGAAGCTTTCTTT. V is TRBV5-4 and J is TRBJ1-1; the D gene is possibly TRBD1 (6 bases). V was pared by 4 bases and J by 8 bases, with 24 bases between. The CDR3 length is 16 residues. Germline V gene lookup returns CDR1 SGHNT and CDR2 YYREEE (reference sequence).

The chain combines TRBV5-6 with TRBJ1-5; maybe TRBD1 (5 bases). Trimming took off 1 base at V and 9 bases at J, with 23 bases between the two ends. Per germline, CDR1 SGHDT and CDR2 YYEEEE. This CDR3 contains 17 residues. The CDR3 bases are TGTGCCAGCAGCTTGACTGCCCCAGGAGGGGCTTTGGGGCCCCAGCATTTT. Amino acid sequence: CASSLTAPGGALGPQHF.

The chain employs TRBV2 and TRBJ2-1; tentative D call: TRBD2 (7 bases). V was cut by 7 bases and J by 7 bases, with 17 bases left in between. The CDR3 totals 14 residues. Germline CDR1 reads SNHLY; CDR2 reads FYNNEI. CDR3 loop: CASNLRGATNEQFF. DNA of the CDR3: TGTGCCAGCAATCTTCGGGGGGCCACAAATGAGCAGTTCTTC.

V and J are TRBV3-1 (or the pseudogene TRBV3-2) and TRBJ1-2; 7 bases are shared with TRBD1. V dropped 1 base and J dropped 8; count of bases not matched to a gene: 10. This CDR3 is built from 15 residues. From germline, CDR1 is LGHDT and CDR2 YNNKEL (reference sequence). The CDR3 region is CASSQGPYRGGGYTF. As DNA, the CDR3 is TGTGCCAGCAGCCAAGGTCCGTACAGGGGAGGCGGCTACACCTTC.

The rearrangement joins TRBV7-9 to TRBJ1-1; D is undetermined. Germline CDR1 and CDR2: SEHNR and FQNEAQ (reference sequence). The CDR3 totals 14 residues. The V gene lost 4 bases and the J gene lost 4 bases, with 13 bases spanning the gap. The CDR3 nucleotides read TGTGCCAGCAGCTCCGTAAGCGGTTTCACTGAAGCTTTCTTT. Translating gives CASSSVSGFTEAFF. The full variable domain, rest sourced from reference TRBV7-9 and TRBJ1-1, is DTGVSQNPRHKITKRGQNVTFRCDPISEHNRLYWYRQTLGQGPEFLTYFQNEAQLEKSRLLSDRFSAERPKGSFSTLEIQRTEQGDSAMYLCASSSVSGFTEAFFGQGTRLTVV.

The chain has TRBV28 and TRBJ2-1, with 7 bases lining up with TRBD2. There are 16 residues in the CDR3. Trimming removed 3 bases from V and 0 bases from J; junction bases left unmatched: 5. The germline V gene has CDR1 MDHEN and CDR2 SYDVKM. The CDR3 sequence: CASSFLGEGSYNEQFF. CDR3 DNA sequence: TGTGCCAGCAGTTTTCTGGGGGAGGGCTCCTACAATGAGCAGTTCTTC.